This T cell receptor (beta chain) was observed in a study of cytomegalovirus exposure and HLA in healthy donors. Study-level points and caveats: Later work associated roughly 17,000 TCR beta sequences with HLA alleles at 0.05 false discovery rate. V- and J-gene trimming in TCR beta was tied to a missense DCLRE1C variant by an analysis performed later.

This CDR3 contains 14 residues. Germline V gives CDR1 MNHEY, CDR2 SVGAGI. V lost 5 bases and J lost 1, with 11 bases in between. The study ran its PCR with 60 Vbeta and 13 Jbeta primers. Repertoires were generated with immunoSEQ multiplex PCR, while TCRdb's copy carries only in-frame clones and drops some. This sample has under 100,000 clones, with over 65% found just once. With respect to this clone: What it binds is unknown.

Specimen: PBMCs. The rearrangement joins TRBV6-5 to TRBJ1-1; D unresolved. The receptor was isolated from a man aged 45-60 years in good health and CMV-seronegative. The CDR3 nucleotides read TGTGCCAGCAGTACCCCGGGAGGGAACACTGAAGCTTTCTTT. Residues: CASSTPGGNTEAFF.